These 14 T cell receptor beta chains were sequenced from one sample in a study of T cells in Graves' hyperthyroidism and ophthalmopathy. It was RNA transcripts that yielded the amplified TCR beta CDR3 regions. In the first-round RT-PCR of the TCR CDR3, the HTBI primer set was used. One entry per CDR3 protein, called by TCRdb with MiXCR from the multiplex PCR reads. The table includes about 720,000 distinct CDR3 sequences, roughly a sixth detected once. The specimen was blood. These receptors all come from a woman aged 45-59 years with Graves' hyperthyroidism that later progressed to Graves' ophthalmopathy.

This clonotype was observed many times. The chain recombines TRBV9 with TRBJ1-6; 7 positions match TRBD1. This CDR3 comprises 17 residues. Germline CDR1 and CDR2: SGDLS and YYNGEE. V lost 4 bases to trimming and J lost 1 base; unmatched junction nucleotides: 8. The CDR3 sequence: CASSPLPDRSYNSPLHF. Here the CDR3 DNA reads TGTGCCAGCAGCCCGCTACCGGACAGGTCCTATAATTCACCCCTCCACTTT.

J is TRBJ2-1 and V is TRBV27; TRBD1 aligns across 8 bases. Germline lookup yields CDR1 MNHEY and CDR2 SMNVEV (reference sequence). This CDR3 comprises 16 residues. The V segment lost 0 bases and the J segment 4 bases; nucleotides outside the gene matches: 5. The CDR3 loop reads CASSLSSRGLYNEQFF. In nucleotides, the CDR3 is TGTGCCAGCAGTTTATCGAGCAGGGGGCTTTACAATGAGCAGTTCTTC.

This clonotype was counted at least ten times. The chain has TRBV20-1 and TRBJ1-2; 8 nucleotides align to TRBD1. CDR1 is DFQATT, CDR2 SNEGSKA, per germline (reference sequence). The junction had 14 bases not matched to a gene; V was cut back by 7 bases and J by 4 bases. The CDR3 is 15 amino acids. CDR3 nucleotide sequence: TGCAGTGTTAGTAGGGCAGGGGGCCGGGTCTATGGCTACACCTTC. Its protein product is CSVSRAGGRVYGYTF.

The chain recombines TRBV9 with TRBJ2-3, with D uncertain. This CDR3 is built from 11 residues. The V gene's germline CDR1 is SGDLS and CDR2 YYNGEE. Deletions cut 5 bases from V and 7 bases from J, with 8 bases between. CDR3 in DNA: TGTGCCAGCAGTCGAGGTCATACGCAGTATTTT. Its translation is CASSRGHTQYF.

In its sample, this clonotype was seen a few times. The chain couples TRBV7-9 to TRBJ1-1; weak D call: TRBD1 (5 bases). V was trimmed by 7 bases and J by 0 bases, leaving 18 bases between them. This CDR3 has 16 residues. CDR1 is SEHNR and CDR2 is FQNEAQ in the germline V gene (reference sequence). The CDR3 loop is CASTPSGILMNTEAFF. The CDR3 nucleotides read TGTGCCAGCACCCCATCAGGGATACTGATGAACACTGAAGCTTTCTTT.

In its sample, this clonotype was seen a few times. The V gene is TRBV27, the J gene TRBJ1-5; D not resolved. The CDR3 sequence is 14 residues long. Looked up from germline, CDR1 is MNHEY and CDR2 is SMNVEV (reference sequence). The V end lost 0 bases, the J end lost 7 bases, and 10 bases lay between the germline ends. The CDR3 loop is CASSLSDLGQPQHF. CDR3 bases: TGTGCCAGCAGTTTATCGGACCTAGGGCAGCCCCAGCATTTT.

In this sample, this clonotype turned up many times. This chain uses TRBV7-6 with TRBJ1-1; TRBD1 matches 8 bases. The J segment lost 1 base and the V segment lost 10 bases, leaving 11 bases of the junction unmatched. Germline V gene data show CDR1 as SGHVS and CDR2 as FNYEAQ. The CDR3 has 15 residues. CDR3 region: CATLSGGRTNTEAFF. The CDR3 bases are TGTGCCACCCTCTCAGGGGGCAGGACGAACACTGAAGCTTTCTTT.

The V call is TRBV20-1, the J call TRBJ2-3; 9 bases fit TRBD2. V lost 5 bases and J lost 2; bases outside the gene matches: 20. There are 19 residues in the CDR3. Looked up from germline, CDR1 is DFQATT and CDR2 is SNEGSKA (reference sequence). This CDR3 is CSAPPALGTSLSPTDTQYF. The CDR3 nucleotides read TGCAGTGCTCCCCCGGCCCTTGGGACTAGCCTATCCCCCACAGATACGCAGTATTTT.

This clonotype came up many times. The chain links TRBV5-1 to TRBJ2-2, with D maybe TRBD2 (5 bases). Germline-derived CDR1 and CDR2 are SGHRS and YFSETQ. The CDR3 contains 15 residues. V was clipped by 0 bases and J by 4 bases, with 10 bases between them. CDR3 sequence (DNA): TGCGCCAGCAGCTTGGCGGGAAAGGGCACCGGGGAGCTGTTTTTT. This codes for CASSLAGKGTGELFF.

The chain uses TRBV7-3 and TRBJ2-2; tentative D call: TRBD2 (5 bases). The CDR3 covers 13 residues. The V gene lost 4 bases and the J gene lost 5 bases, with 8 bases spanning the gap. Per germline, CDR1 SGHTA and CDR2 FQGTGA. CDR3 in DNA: TGTGCCAGCAGCTCCGGACTGACCGGGGAGCTGTTTTTT. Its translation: CASSSGLTGELFF.

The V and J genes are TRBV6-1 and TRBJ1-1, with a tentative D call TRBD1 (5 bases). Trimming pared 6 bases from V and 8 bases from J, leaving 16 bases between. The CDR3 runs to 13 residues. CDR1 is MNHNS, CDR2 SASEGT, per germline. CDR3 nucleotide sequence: TGTGCCAGCAGCCCCCCAGGGAGGAGCGAAGCTTTCTTT. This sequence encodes CASSPPGRSEAFF.

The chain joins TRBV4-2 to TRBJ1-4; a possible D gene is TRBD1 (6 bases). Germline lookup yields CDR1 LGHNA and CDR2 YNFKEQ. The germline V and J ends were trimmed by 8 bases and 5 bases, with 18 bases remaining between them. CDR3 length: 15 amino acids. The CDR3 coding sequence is TGTGCCAGCCGAACCGTGGACAGCCAAAATGAAAAACTGTTTTTT. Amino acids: CASRTVDSQNEKLFF.

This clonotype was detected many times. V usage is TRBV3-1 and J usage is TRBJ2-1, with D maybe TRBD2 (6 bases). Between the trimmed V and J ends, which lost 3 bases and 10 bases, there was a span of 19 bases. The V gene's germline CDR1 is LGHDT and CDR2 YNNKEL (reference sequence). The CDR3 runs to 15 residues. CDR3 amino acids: CASSQGPGDSGEQFF. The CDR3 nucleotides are TGTGCCAGCAGCCAGGGCCCGGGAGACTCGGGGGAGCAGTTCTTC.

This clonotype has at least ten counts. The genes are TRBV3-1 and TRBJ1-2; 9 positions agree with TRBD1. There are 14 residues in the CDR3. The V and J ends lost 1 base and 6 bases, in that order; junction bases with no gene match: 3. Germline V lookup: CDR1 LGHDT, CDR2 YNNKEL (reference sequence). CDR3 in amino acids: CASSQGDRDNGYTF. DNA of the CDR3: TGTGCCAGCAGCCAAGGGGACAGGGACAATGGCTACACCTTC.